The rows below give T cell receptor beta chains drawn from one sample of a study of shared clonotypes between healthy human individuals. Sequencing was performed with immunoSEQ multiplex PCR; in TCRdb, only in-frame clones are kept and a portion is missing. The table lists about 1.5 million clones, approximately 98% of them singletons. Sequenced: naive CD4+ T cells sorted from blood. These receptor sequences come from a man under 40 in good health. Both conserved end residues are part of each CDR3. Fields, in order: V gene, D gene, J gene, clone size, CDR3 protein, CDR3 DNA. D genes are given only for firm matches. Clone size is not always given. Where it is, it says once, few, many or a class for expanded clones.

V: TRBV6-5
D: -
J: TRBJ1-4
size: -
CDR3: CASSERRDEKLFF
DNA: TGTGCCAGCAGCGAGAGGCGGGATGAAAAACTGTTTTTT

V: TRBV29-1
D: -
J: TRBJ2-3
size: -
CDR3: CSVVLGFDTQYF
DNA: TGCAGCGTTGTCCTGGGTTTCGATACGCAGTATTTT

V: TRBV5-5
D: -
J: TRBJ1-1
size: -
CDR3: CASSLQGKGLPEAFF
DNA: TGTGCCAGCAGCTTGCAGGGCAAGGGGCTCCCTGAAGCTTTCTTT

V: TRBV11-2
D: -
J: TRBJ2-7
size: -
CDR3: CASSLARFNSGYEQYF
DNA: TGTGCCAGCAGCTTAGCACGTTTTAATTCGGGCTACGAGCAGTACTTC

V: TRBV5-1
D: -
J: TRBJ2-6
size: -
CDR3: CASSLHGGHGSGANVLTF
DNA: TGCGCCAGCAGCTTGCATGGGGGGCATGGCTCTGGGGCCAACGTCCTGACTTTC

V: TRBV27
D: -
J: TRBJ2-3
size: once
CDR3: CASSRFASYNTDTQYF
DNA: TGTGCCAGCAGTCGTTTCGCTAGTTACAACACAGATACGCAGTATTTT

V: TRBV5-1
D: -
J: TRBJ2-5
size: -
CDR3: CASSLDGPGTQYF
DNA: TGCGCCAGCAGCTTGGATGGCCCGGGGACCCAGTACTTC

V: TRBV7-9
D: TRBD2
J: TRBJ2-1
size: -
CDR3: CASSVGTSGRAYNEQFF
DNA: TGTGCCAGCAGCGTGGGGACTAGCGGGAGGGCTTACAATGAGCAGTTCTTC

V: TRBV18
D: -
J: TRBJ2-3
size: -
CDR3: CASSRQALTDTQYF
DNA: TGTGCCAGCTCACGGCAGGCCCTCACAGATACGCAGTATTTT

V: TRBV9
D: -
J: TRBJ1-1
size: -
CDR3: CASSVVGARNTEAFF
DNA: TGTGCCAGCAGCGTAGTGGGGGCTCGGAACACTGAAGCTTTCTTT

V: TRBV30
D: -
J: TRBJ2-2
size: -
CDR3: CAWAGRSDTGELFF
DNA: TGTGCCTGGGCAGGGAGGTCGGACACCGGGGAGCTGTTTTTT

V: TRBV11-2
D: -
J: TRBJ1-2
size: -
CDR3: CASSPTVNYGYTF
DNA: TGTGCCAGCAGCCCGACAGTTAACTATGGCTACACCTTC

V: TRBV9
D: TRBD2
J: TRBJ2-7
size: -
CDR3: CASSVGTSPQAEQYF
DNA: TGTGCCAGCAGCGTAGGGACTAGCCCCCAGGCTGAGCAGTACTTC

V: TRBV4-3
D: -
J: TRBJ2-1
size: -
CDR3: CASSQGANLYNEQFF
DNA: TGCGCCAGCAGCCAAGGGGCCAATCTTTACAATGAGCAGTTCTTC

V: TRBV19
D: -
J: TRBJ1-5
size: -
CDR3: CASSIAGGNQPQHF
DNA: TGTGCCAGTAGTATAGCGGGAGGGAATCAGCCCCAGCATTTT

V: TRBV2
D: -
J: TRBJ2-3
size: -
CDR3: CASTRRNTDTQYF
DNA: TGTGCCAGCACGCGGCGGAACACAGATACGCAGTATTTT

V: TRBV7-9
D: TRBD2
J: TRBJ2-7
size: once
CDR3: CASSHGKDSGSFYEQYF
DNA: TGTGCCAGCAGCCATGGCAAGGATAGCGGGAGTTTCTACGAGCAGTACTTC

V: TRBV28
D: TRBD1
J: TRBJ1-1
size: once
CDR3: CASSRVSQGDTEAFF
DNA: TGTGCCAGCAGTCGGGTTAGCCAGGGGGACACTGAAGCTTTCTTT

V: TRBV5-5
D: TRBD1
J: TRBJ1-5
size: once
CDR3: CASSRDRGSQPQHF
DNA: TGTGCCAGCAGCCGGGACAGGGGGAGTCAGCCCCAGCATTTT

V: TRBV28
D: -
J: TRBJ2-6
size: -
CDR3: CASTSRSSGANVLTF
DNA: TGTGCCAGCACCTCAAGAAGCTCTGGGGCCAACGTCCTGACTTTC

V: TRBV5-1
D: -
J: TRBJ2-3
size: -
CDR3: CASSLTNSRTDTQYF
DNA: TGCGCCAGCAGCTTAACAAATAGTCGGACAGATACGCAGTATTTT

V: TRBV7-2
D: -
J: TRBJ2-7
size: -
CDR3: CASSLGAYEQYF
DNA: TGTGCCAGCAGCTTAGGGGCCTACGAGCAGTACTTC

V: TRBV30
D: TRBD1
J: TRBJ1-2
size: -
CDR3: CAWSPLRGRSGYTF
DNA: TGTGCCTGGAGTCCTCTCAGGGGGCGAAGTGGCTACACCTTC

V: TRBV6-5
D: -
J: TRBJ1-5
size: -
CDR3: CASWGRESNQPQHF
DNA: TGTGCCAGCTGGGGGAGGGAAAGCAATCAGCCCCAGCATTTT